This T cell receptor (beta chain) was documented in a study of Ad26.COV2.S vaccination and SARS-CoV-2 variants. Study summary: The study gave Ad26.COV2.S intramuscularly, once or twice 56 days apart.

This table comes from immunoSEQ multiplex PCR, and its TCRdb copy is limited to in-frame clones, with some not included. The sample yields some 450,000 clones, around 91% seen once. Germline CDR1 is MDHEN and CDR2 is SYDVKM. This CDR3 region has 16 residues. The V gene end was trimmed by 7 bases and the J gene end by 2 bases; junction bases not matched to a gene: 10. Treatment noted: 15 to 20 received Ad26.COV2.S at low or high dose, single or two shots; roughly 5 received placebo; per-sample allocation not given. Sampling happened 63 days after the first vaccine or placebo injection. The individual, an adult aged 18-55 years, was a donor in Boston. Findings of the study overall: A substantial breadth of spike-specific CD8+ and CD4+ T cell responses after vaccination has been reported.

A note on this clone: Its antigen remains unknown.

Sequencing was performed on peripheral blood, taken in a trial of Ad26.COV2.S vaccine versus placebo. The J gene is TRBJ2-3, the V gene TRBV28, with 9 nucleotides matching TRBD2. The TCR was taken from a person between 18 and 60 years old who received the Ad26.COV2.S COVID-19 vaccine or a placebo. CDR3 in amino acids: CASTSSGAGNTDTQYF. CDR3 DNA: TGTGCCAGCACCTCTAGCGGGGCGGGAAACACAGATACGCAGTATTTT.